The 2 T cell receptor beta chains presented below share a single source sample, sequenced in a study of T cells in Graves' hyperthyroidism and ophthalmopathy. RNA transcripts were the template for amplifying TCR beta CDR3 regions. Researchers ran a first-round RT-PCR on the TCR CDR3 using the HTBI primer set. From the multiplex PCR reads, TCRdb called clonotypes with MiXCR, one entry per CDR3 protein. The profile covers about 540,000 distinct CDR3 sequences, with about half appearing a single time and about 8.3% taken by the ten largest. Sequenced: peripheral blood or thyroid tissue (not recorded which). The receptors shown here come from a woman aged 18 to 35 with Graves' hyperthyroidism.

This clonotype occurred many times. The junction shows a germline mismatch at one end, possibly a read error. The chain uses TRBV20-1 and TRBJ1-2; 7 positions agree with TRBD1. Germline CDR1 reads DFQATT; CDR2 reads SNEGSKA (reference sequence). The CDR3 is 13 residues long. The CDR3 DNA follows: TGCAGTGCGAGAGAGGGGGCGGGGTATGGCTACACCTTC. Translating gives CSAREGAGYGYTF.

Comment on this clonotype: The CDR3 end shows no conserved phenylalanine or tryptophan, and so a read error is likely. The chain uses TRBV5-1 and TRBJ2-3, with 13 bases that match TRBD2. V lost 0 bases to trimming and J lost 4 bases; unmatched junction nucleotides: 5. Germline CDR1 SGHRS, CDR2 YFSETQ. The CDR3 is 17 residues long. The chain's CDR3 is CASSLGTSGSSADTQYS. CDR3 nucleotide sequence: TGCGCCAGCAGCTTGGGGACTAGCGGGAGTTCGGCAGATACGCAGTATTCT.